This entry describes one T cell receptor beta chain. This CDR3 spans 14 amino acids. In germline, CDR1 is SNHLY, CDR2 FYNNEI. The V and J ends lost 4 bases and 2 bases respectively, with 11 bases between them. This sample is part of a study of blood T cell repertoires in COVID-19. Study in general: Spain, Italy and the United States supplied samples that represented acute and convalescent COVID-19. The analysed material was cDNA or gDNA that came from T cells, B-cell-depleted T cells, or PBMCs.

Original analysis: Nucleated cell number was recorded as an estimate derived from reference gene primer amplification. Sequencing was performed with immunoSEQ multiplex PCR; in TCRdb, only in-frame clones are kept and a portion is missing. V, J and clone size derive from that table, while D and trimming were established from the DNA sequence. The table shows roughly 130,000 clones, with 70% to 90% occurring only once. Input material: peripheral blood. This receptor was identified in a man aged 40-55 years with acute or convalescent COVID-19. The gene calls are TRBV2 and TRBJ1-1, with D hard to call. CDR3 protein: CASSVERENTEAFF. In DNA form, the CDR3 reads TGTGCCAGCAGTGTAGAGCGGGAAAACACTGAAGCTTTCTTT.